This note documents a single T cell receptor (beta chain) sequence. Libraries were prepared by immunoSEQ multiplex PCR; TCRdb keeps only in-frame clonotypes and omits some of them. The sample shows fewer than 700,000 clones, roughly 90% of them seen only once. This entry belongs to a study of shared T cell receptors in the human thymus. The CDR3 covers 13 residues. CDR1 is MNHEY and CDR2 is SMNVEV in the germline V gene (reference sequence). Unmatched junction bases numbered 9, after V lost 10 bases and J lost 5 bases. Separately, the same data were catalogued under a study of human thymus T cells. From that study: It was healthy Finnish infants having corrective surgery for congenital heart defects who were the donors. The source of the thymus tissue was resections taken during corrective heart surgery. There were highly overlapping thymic repertoires among unrelated individuals, as related research reported.

The specimen sequenced was thymocytes. This clonotype was obtained from a boy in the first two years of life with a congenital heart defect. The V and J genes are TRBV27 and TRBJ1-1, with 8 bases aligning to TRBD1. The CDR3 loop is CATVTGVGTEAFF. In DNA, the CDR3 is TGTGCCACTGTGACAGGGGTTGGGACTGAAGCTTTCTTT.